This T cell receptor beta chain comes out of a study of control samples from healthy donors and cancer patients. V was cut by 2 bases and J by 4 bases, with 8 bases left in between. This CDR3 is 14 amino acids long. Germline assignment: CDR1 KGHSH and CDR2 LQKENI. Sequenced by immunoSEQ multiplex PCR; TCRdb stores in-frame clones only, minus some. The sample carries about 28,000 clones, about 87% recorded once. The rearrangement joins TRBV18 to TRBJ1-4; D is unclear. The clonotype comes from a middle-aged woman with lung cancer. Sequencing was carried out using PBMCs. The CDR3 coding sequence is TGTGCCAGCTCACCAGAAGTGGGTAATGAAAAACTGTTTTTT. Translated, it gives CASSPEVGNEKLFF.